This T cell receptor beta chain was observed in a study of persistence of HIV-infected CD4 T cells. Study as a whole: Suppressive ART had lasted a median of approximately 8 years.

This clone was found a few times. Its antigen is unknown. Sequencing used immunoSEQ version 4 in survey mode. Assay used: immunoSEQ multiplex PCR; TCRdb lists only in-frame clones, some missing. Here the sample spans more than 35,000 clones, roughly 87% being singletons. Anti-CD3/anti-CD28 beads served as a nonspecific positive control stimulus. Responding CD4+ T cells were sorted by upregulation of both CD40 ligand and CD69. Germline V gene lookup returns CDR1 SGHVS and CDR2 FQNEAQ. Between the trimmed V and J ends, which lost 4 bases and 5 bases, there was a span of 18 bases. This CDR3 is built from 16 residues.

The sequence came from an adult man with HIV who was CMV-seropositive. The source material was CD4+ T cells sorted from PBMCs after approximately 18-hour stimulation, sampled from a patient who received antiretroviral therapy. J is TRBJ2-4 and V is TRBV7-8, with D maybe TRBD1 (6 bases). CDR3 loop: CASSWAGWTDQNIQYF. The CDR3 DNA reads TGTGCCAGCAGCTGGGCGGGTTGGACAGACCAAAACATTCAGTACTTC.